A single sample gave rise to the 16 T cell receptor beta chains below, sequenced in a study of T cell responses to AZD1222 COVID-19 vaccine. Using immunoSEQ multiplex PCR, the repertoire was profiled, and TCRdb retains in-frame clones only, with some absent. The sample has about 96,000 clones, 90% seen once. Sequenced material: peripheral blood, taken on day 0 of AZD1222 vaccination. The source of these receptors is an adult in good health.

Comments on this clone: Sequence at one end of the junction differs from germline and may be a read error. The chain carries TRBV7-7 and TRBJ2-7, with D tentatively TRBD2 (5 bases). This CDR3 comprises 14 residues. Germline CDR1 SSHAT, CDR2 FNYEAQ (reference sequence). CDR3 residues: CASSLALNSYEQYF. For the CDR3, the DNA is TGTGCTAGCAGCTTAGCGCTCAACTCCTACGAGCAGTACTTC.

The V and J genes are TRBV2 and TRBJ2-4; 11 bases line up with TRBD2. V dropped 1 base and J dropped 0; count of bases not matched to a gene: 5. The CDR3 loop spans 18 amino acids. Looked up from germline, CDR1 is SNHLY and CDR2 is FYNNEI. This CDR3 is CASSEELAGAVAKNIQYF. As DNA, the CDR3 is TGTGCCAGCAGTGAAGAACTAGCGGGAGCGGTAGCCAAAAACATTCAGTACTTC.

The V gene is TRBV7-8, the J gene TRBJ2-7, with TRBD1 matching over 7 bases. V gave up 2 bases and J gave up 6 bases; unmatched junction bases: 1. There are 12 residues in the CDR3. The germline V gene encodes CDR1 SGHVS and CDR2 FQNEAQ. CDR3 in DNA: TGTGCCAGCAGCTTAAGGGGGCTCGAGCAGTACTTC. Protein sequence: CASSLRGLEQYF.

The chain is built from TRBV24-1 and TRBJ1-4; no clear D gene. The germline V and J ends were trimmed by 3 bases and 8 bases, with 9 bases remaining between them. The CDR3 loop spans 13 amino acids. Germline assignment: CDR1 KGHDR and CDR2 SFDVKD. The CDR3 region has the DNA TGTGCCACCAGTGATCTGAACCGCGAAAAACTGTTTTTT. This gives the protein CATSDLNREKLFF.

This chain links TRBV7-2 with TRBJ2-5, with D possibly matching TRBD2 (6 bases). V was cut by 5 bases and J by 3 bases, with 22 bases left in between. Germline CDR1 and CDR2: SGHTA and FQGNSA. This CDR3 is 17 amino acids long. The CDR3 loop is CASSANGGARAEETQYF. The CDR3, as DNA: TGTGCCAGCAGCGCGAACGGCGGGGCGCGGGCCGAAGAGACCCAGTACTTC.

V and J are TRBV15 and TRBJ2-1; TRBD1 aligns across 7 bases. J lost 6 bases, V lost 9 bases, and 5 bases had no gene match. The CDR3 extends over 12 amino acids. Looked up from germline, CDR1 is LNHNV and CDR2 is YYDKDF (reference sequence). As DNA, the CDR3 is TGTGCCACTCGACAGGGAATCAATGAGCAGTTCTTC. Protein sequence: CATRQGINEQFF.

The chain uses TRBV12-5 and TRBJ2-7, with D perhaps assigned TRBD1 or TRBD2 (5 bases each). Trimming pared 3 bases from V and 2 bases from J, leaving 17 bases between. This CDR3 region has 16 residues. Germline V gives CDR1 LGHNT, CDR2 FRNRAP. CDR3 residues: CASGLGPPGTPYEQYF. CDR3 bases: TGTGCTAGTGGTTTAGGGCCCCCCGGGACCCCCTACGAGCAGTACTTC.

The rearrangement links TRBV6-1 to TRBJ1-6; no reliable D call. Trimming took off 1 base at V and 10 bases at J, with 14 bases between the two ends. Germline V gene sequence: CDR1 MNHNS, CDR2 SASEGT. The CDR3 is 15 amino acids. The CDR3: CASSEERNRRSPLHF. For the CDR3, the DNA is TGTGCCAGCAGTGAAGAAAGGAACAGAAGGTCACCCCTCCACTTT.

This rearrangement joins TRBV7-2 to TRBJ2-1; tentative D call: TRBD1 (5 bases). CDR1 is SGHTA, CDR2 FQGNSA, per germline. V was cut by 0 bases and J by 10 bases, with 13 bases left in between. The length of the CDR3 is 14 residues. The CDR3 DNA is TGTGCCAGCAGCTTAGCGATGGAGAACAGGGAGCAGTTCTTC. It specifies CASSLAMENREQFF. Full variable domain (rest looked up from reference TRBV7-2 and TRBJ2-1): GAGVSQSPSNKVTEKGKDVELRCDPISGHTALYWYRQSLGQGLEFLIYFQGNSAPDKSGLPSDRFSAERTGGSVSTLTIQRTQQEDSAVYLCASSLAMENREQFFGPGTRLTVL.

V gene TRBV7-8 combines with J gene TRBJ2-7, with D hard to call. V was shortened by 5 bases and J by 6 bases, with 11 bases between the two germline ends. CDR3 length: 12 amino acids. Per germline, CDR1 SGHVS and CDR2 FQNEAQ. CDR3 protein: CASSLQLTEQYF. CDR3 bases: TGTGCCAGCAGCCTCCAATTAACCGAGCAGTACTTC.

The genes are TRBV7-3 and TRBJ2-2; 12 nucleotides line up with TRBD2. Germline V CDR1 and CDR2: SGHTA, FQGTGA. The CDR3 is 18 amino acids. The V segment lost 0 bases and the J segment 7 bases; nucleotides outside the gene matches: 9. As DNA, the CDR3 is TGTGCCAGCAGCTTAACGTCGGTACTAGCGGGAGGTCTCGGGGAGCTGTTTTTT. Protein sequence: CASSLTSVLAGGLGELFF.

The chain couples TRBV5-4 to TRBJ2-3; D possibly corresponds to TRBD2 (6 bases). Germline V CDR1 and CDR2: SGHNT, YYREEE (reference sequence). With 1 base removed from V and 1 base from J, the gap between germline ends came to 16 bases. The CDR3 covers 17 residues. Here the CDR3 reads CASSLRPAGFRTDTQYF. In DNA form, the CDR3 reads TGTGCCAGCAGCTTGCGACCCGCGGGGTTTCGCACAGATACGCAGTATTTT.

This clone was observed a single time. The V gene is TRBV28, the J gene TRBJ1-5; D remains ambiguous. There are 15 residues in the CDR3. V was cut by 4 bases and J by 0 bases, with 10 bases left in between. Germline values: CDR1 MDHEN, CDR2 SYDVKM. The CDR3 region has the DNA TGTGCCAGCAGTTCGAACGGCAATAGCAATCAGCCCCAGCATTTT. Its translation is CASSSNGNSNQPQHF.

The chain couples TRBV5-1 to TRBJ1-2, with D uncertain. CDR1 and CDR2 (germline): SGHRS, YFSETQ. The CDR3 has 15 amino acids. The V gene lost 2 bases and the J gene lost 8 bases, with 19 bases spanning the gap. The CDR3 reads CASSFDQIGIGGYTF. The DNA for the CDR3 is TGCGCCAGCAGCTTTGACCAGATAGGGATTGGGGGCTACACCTTC.

The table lists this clone with a few counts. The CDR3 region is CASTKRQVYEQYF. Written as DNA, the CDR3 is TGTGCCAGCACTAAAAGGCAGGTCTACGAGCAGTACTTC. The rearrangement uses TRBV28 and TRBJ2-7, with D hard to call. This CDR3 comprises 13 residues. Germline-derived CDR1 and CDR2 are MDHEN and SYDVKM. V dropped 7 bases and J dropped 3 bases, with 13 bases sitting between them. The full variable domain, its missing parts supplied by reference TRBV28 and TRBJ2-7, is DVKVTQSSRYLVKRTGEKVFLECVQDMDHENMFWYRQDPGLGLRLIYFSYDVKMKEKGDIPEGYSVSREKKERFSLILESASTNQTSMYLCASTKRQVYEQYFGPGTRLTVT.

V gene TRBV11-2 combines with J gene TRBJ2-1, with D tentatively TRBD1 (5 bases). Trimming cost V 6 bases and J 2 bases, with 14 bases left between them. Germline lookup yields CDR1 SGHAT and CDR2 FQNNGV. The CDR3 spans 15 residues. The CDR3 DNA reads as TGTGCCAGCAGTCCAGACAGCGATCCCTACAATGAGCAGTTCTTC. It codes for CASSPDSDPYNEQFF.